This entry lists 9 T cell receptor beta chains sequenced from one sample in a study of cytomegalovirus exposure and HLA in healthy donors. Generated by immunoSEQ multiplex PCR, the TCRdb table keeps only in-frame clones and is missing some. This repertoire shows 200,000 to 250,000 clones, more than 75% found once; its top ten account for more than 1.5%. Source material: PBMCs. The receptors originated from a woman between 18 and 29 years old in good health and CMV-seropositive.

V gene TRBV25-1 combines with J gene TRBJ1-4; 7 nucleotides match TRBD1. The CDR3 is made up of 15 amino acids. Per germline, CDR1 MGHDK and CDR2 SYGVNS. Germline trimming cut 3 bases from V and 7 bases from J; bases unmatched to any gene: 8. This chain's CDR3 is CASSDHRGASEKLFF. The CDR3 DNA follows: TGTGCCAGCAGTGATCACAGGGGCGCGAGTGAAAAACTGTTTTTT.

A word on this clone: The junction departs from the called germline gene at one end, perhaps through a read error. V and J are TRBV5-1 and TRBJ2-1; 11 bases map to TRBD1. Germline loops: CDR1 SGHRS, CDR2 YFSETQ. This CDR3 contains 17 residues. The CDR3 spells CASSLDGTGGAYDEQFF. The DNA of the CDR3 is TGCGCCAGCAGCTTGGATGGGACAGGGGGGGCCTACGATGAGCAGTTCTTC. The variable domain in full, with the rest retrieved from reference TRBV5-1 and TRBJ2-1, is KAGVTQTPRYLIKTRGQQVTLSCSPISGHRSVSWYQQTPGQGLQFLFEYFSETQRNKGNFPGRFSGRQFSNSRSEMNVSTLELGDSALYLCASSLDGTGGAYDEQFFGPGTRLTVL.

This chain joins TRBV28 and TRBJ2-6; D is undetermined. The V gene lost 10 bases and the J gene lost 1 base, with 5 bases spanning the gap. The germline V gene has CDR1 MDHEN and CDR2 SYDVKM. CDR3 length: 12 residues. The CDR3 DNA follows: TGTGCCACACTTTCTGGGGCCAACGTCCTGACTTTC. Protein: CATLSGANVLTF.

The chain combines TRBV5-5 with TRBJ2-3; D not resolved. The CDR3 is 16 residues long. The germline CDR1 and CDR2 sequences are SGHKS and YYEKEE (reference sequence). V dropped 0 bases and J dropped 0 bases, with 11 bases sitting between them. The CDR3 DNA reads as TGTGCCAGCAGCTTGGGGGTTAGCAGTAGCACAGATACGCAGTATTTT. Encoded protein: CASSLGVSSSTDTQYF.

The chain employs TRBV5-1 and TRBJ1-1, with D tentatively TRBD1 (6 bases). The CDR3 runs 12 residues. V lost 0 bases and J lost 9, with 9 bases in between. Per germline, CDR1 SGHRS and CDR2 YFSETQ. The CDR3 is CASSLGRDKAFF. As DNA, the CDR3 is TGCGCCAGCAGCTTGGGCCGGGACAAAGCTTTCTTT.

The chain has TRBV4-1 and TRBJ1-5, with unresolved D. The germline gives CDR1 MGHRA, CDR2 YSYEKL. This CDR3 spans 15 amino acids. Trimming left V 3 bases short and J 2 bases short, with 11 bases between. The CDR3 loop is CASSQSGGGNQPQHF. For the CDR3, the DNA is TGCGCCAGCAGCCAGAGTGGCGGGGGCAATCAGCCCCAGCATTTT.

The chain employs TRBV7-9 and TRBJ1-4; 8 nucleotides agree with TRBD1. Trimming cost V 6 bases and J 6 bases; bases outside gene matches: 9. CDR1 SEHNR and CDR2 FQNEAQ come from the germline V gene (reference sequence). The CDR3 runs 15 residues. The CDR3 DNA follows: TGTGCCAGCAGAAGTACCGGGACAGGAGATGAAAAACTGTTTTTT. Translating it yields CASRSTGTGDEKLFF.

The CDR3, as DNA: TGTGCCAGCAGTTTGGACGGACAGGGACCGCTCGAGCAGTACTTC. This codes for CASSLDGQGPLEQYF. The chain joins TRBV27 to TRBJ2-7; TRBD1 agrees at 8 bases. The V segment lost 3 bases and the J segment 6 bases; nucleotides outside the gene matches: 10. This CDR3 has 15 residues. Germline V gene lookup returns CDR1 MNHEY and CDR2 SMNVEV (reference sequence).

The chain is built from TRBV5-1 and TRBJ1-3, with 7 positions matching TRBD1. There are 16 residues in the CDR3. J lost 2 bases, V lost 8 bases, and 13 bases had no gene match. CDR1 SGHRS and CDR2 YFSETQ come from the germline V gene. Here the CDR3 reads CASPGSPTGAGNTIYF. The CDR3, as DNA: TGCGCCAGTCCGGGGTCTCCAACAGGGGCTGGAAACACCATATATTTT.